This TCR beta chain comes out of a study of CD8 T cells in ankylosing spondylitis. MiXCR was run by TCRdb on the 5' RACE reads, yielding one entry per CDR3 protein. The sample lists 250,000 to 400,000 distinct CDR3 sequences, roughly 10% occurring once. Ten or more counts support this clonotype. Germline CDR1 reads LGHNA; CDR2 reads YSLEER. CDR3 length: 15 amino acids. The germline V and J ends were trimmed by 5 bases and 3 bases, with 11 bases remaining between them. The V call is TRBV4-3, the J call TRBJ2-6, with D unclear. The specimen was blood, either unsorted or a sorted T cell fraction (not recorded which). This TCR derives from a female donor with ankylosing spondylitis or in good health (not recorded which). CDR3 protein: CASSERGYGANVLTF. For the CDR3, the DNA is TGCGCCAGCAGCGAGCGAGGATATGGGGCCAACGTCCTGACTTTC.